Below are 26 T cell receptor beta chains sequenced from a single sample in a study of neoadjuvant anti-PD-1 for oral cavity cancer. Here immunoSEQ multiplex PCR was the method, and the copy in TCRdb shows in-frame clones only, minus some. The sample includes about 79,000 clones, around four fifths of them seen just once. The sample was PBMCs, taken before nivolumab (anti-PD-1) treatment. The source of these receptors is a person between 35 and 79 years old with oral cavity squamous cell carcinoma.

This chain joins TRBV7-6 and TRBJ1-1, with D unclear. Germline loops: CDR1 SGHVS, CDR2 FNYEAQ. V was shortened by 8 bases and J by 5 bases, with 12 bases between the two germline ends. This CDR3 is built from 12 residues. The chain's CDR3 is CASAAGGTEAFF. In DNA, the CDR3 is TGTGCCAGCGCGGCAGGTGGAACTGAAGCTTTCTTT.

This clone appeared once. The rearrangement uses TRBV5-4 and TRBJ1-4, with D possibly TRBD1 on 5 matching bases. This CDR3 is built from 17 residues. Trimming stripped 0 bases from V and 2 bases from J, with 14 bases between. The germline V gene encodes CDR1 SGHNT and CDR2 YYREEE (reference sequence). CDR3: CASSLDGGIFTNEKLFF. The CDR3 DNA sequence: TGTGCCAGCAGCTTGGATGGGGGGATTTTTACTAATGAAAAACTGTTTTTT.

In DNA, the CDR3 is TGTGCCAGCAGTCCCGGAAGGTACCCCGGAAACACCATATATTTT. It specifies CASSPGRYPGNTIYF. The rearrangement links TRBV28 to TRBJ1-3; no reliable D call. Germline CDR1 and CDR2: MDHEN and SYDVKM. Trimming took off 5 bases at V and 4 bases at J, with 15 bases between the two ends. The CDR3 spans 15 residues.

The genes are TRBV7-2 and TRBJ2-7; 11 bases match TRBD1. This CDR3 region has 15 residues. The V gene end was trimmed by 3 bases and the J gene end by 2 bases; junction bases not matched to a gene: 3. CDR1 is SGHTA and CDR2 is FQGNSA in the germline V gene. CDR3 in DNA: TGTGCCAGCAGCTTGGGGGGACAGGGGGCCTACGAGCAGTACTTC. Amino acid sequence: CASSLGGQGAYEQYF.

This clone was picked up one time. This chain connects TRBV29-1 to TRBJ2-2; 10 nucleotides align to TRBD1. CDR1 and CDR2 (germline): SQVTM, ANQGSEA. The V gene end was trimmed by 3 bases and the J gene end by 3 bases; junction bases not matched to a gene: 4. This CDR3 has 15 amino acids. The CDR3 bases are TGCAGCGTTGATTTTGGGACAGGGGACACCGGGGAGCTGTTTTTT. Protein: CSVDFGTGDTGELFF.

The gene calls are TRBV13 and TRBJ2-1; the D gene is possibly TRBD2 (6 bases). Germline V gene data show CDR1 as PRHDT and CDR2 as FYEKMQ (reference sequence). V lost 5 bases and J lost 10, with 15 bases in between. This CDR3 region has 13 residues. The CDR3 DNA reads TGTGCCAGCAGCCCGGGGACTTATCGAGAGCAGTTCTTC. This gives the protein CASSPGTYREQFF. Looking up the rest from reference TRBV13 and TRBJ2-1 gives the full variable domain: AAGVIQSPRHLIKEKRETATLKCYPIPRHDTVYWYQQGPGQDPQFLISFYEKMQSDKGSIPDRFSAQQFSDYHSELNMSSLELGDSALYFCASSPGTYREQFFGPGTRLTVL.

The gene calls are TRBV6-6 and TRBJ1-5; D uncertain. The germline gives CDR1 MNHNY, CDR2 SVGAGI (reference sequence). The germline V and J ends were trimmed by 8 bases and 0 bases, with 8 bases remaining between them. The CDR3 has 13 residues. This CDR3 reads CASEAASNQPQHF. As DNA, the CDR3 is TGTGCCAGCGAGGCAGCTAGCAATCAGCCCCAGCATTTT.

The chain couples TRBV29-1 to TRBJ2-2; D is unresolved. CDR3 size: 14 residues. Trimming left V 4 bases short and J 1 base short, with 10 bases between. Germline V gives CDR1 SQVTM, CDR2 ANQGSEA. For the CDR3, the DNA is TGCAGCGTTGGTGGAGCAGGGAACACCGGGGAGCTGTTTTTT. The encoded protein is CSVGGAGNTGELFF.

The CDR3 bases are TGTGCCGGTACGCGTTGGGAGTACAATGAGCAGTTCTTC. Its translation: CAGTRWEYNEQFF. The chain combines TRBV7-9 with TRBJ2-1; D is perhaps TRBD2 (5 bases). CDR3 length: 13 residues. Germline CDR1 and CDR2: SEHNR and FQNEAQ (reference sequence). V shed 11 bases and J shed 4 bases, with 15 bases lying between them.

The DNA for the CDR3 is TGTGCCAGCAGTGAACGGCAATGGGACGAGCAGTACTTC. This encodes CASSERQWDEQYF. The chain recombines TRBV2 with TRBJ2-7, with D uncertain. The CDR3 length is 13 residues. Germline CDR1 reads SNHLY; CDR2 reads FYNNEI. V gave up 2 bases and J gave up 5 bases, with 10 bases separating them.

The chain is built from TRBV7-6 and TRBJ1-1; the D gene is possibly TRBD1 (5 bases). The V gene lost 0 bases and the J gene lost 3 bases, with 11 bases spanning the gap. The CDR3 runs 15 residues. Germline values: CDR1 SGHVS, CDR2 FNYEAQ. The CDR3 spells CASSLASDSYTEAFF. Written as DNA, the CDR3 is TGTGCCAGCAGCTTAGCCTCCGACAGCTACACTGAAGCTTTCTTT.

The chain links TRBV5-1 to TRBJ2-5; 11 bases align to TRBD2. Germline V gene sequence: CDR1 SGHRS, CDR2 YFSETQ. The CDR3 covers 16 residues. V lost 0 bases and J lost 5; bases outside the gene matches: 6. CDR3 protein: CASSLGTSGSIETQYF. As DNA, the CDR3 is TGCGCCAGCAGCTTGGGCACTAGCGGGAGTATCGAGACCCAGTACTTC.

The chain combines TRBV19 with TRBJ1-5; D call uncertain. V dropped 5 bases and J dropped 2 bases, with 13 bases sitting between them. Germline loops: CDR1 LNHDA, CDR2 SQIVND (reference sequence). CDR3 length: 15 amino acids. CDR3 nucleotides: TGTGCCAGTAGTCAGAAAGGGAATGGCAATCAGCCCCAGCATTTT. It encodes CASSQKGNGNQPQHF. The full variable domain, rest sourced from reference TRBV19 and TRBJ1-5, is DGGITQSPKYLFRKEGQNVTLSCEQNLNHDAMYWYRQDPGQGLRLIYYSQIVNDFQKGDIAEGYSVSREKKESFPLTVTSAQKNPTAFYLCASSQKGNGNQPQHFGDGTRLSIL.

This chain uses TRBV28 with TRBJ2-1; D might be TRBD2 (6 bases). Trimming stripped 6 bases from V and 9 bases from J, with 15 bases between. CDR3 length: 13 amino acids. Per germline, CDR1 MDHEN and CDR2 SYDVKM. CDR3: CASRRPEGREQFF. The CDR3 bases are TGTGCCAGCAGAAGACCGGAGGGGCGTGAGCAGTTCTTC. Drawing the rest from reference TRBV28 and TRBJ2-1, the complete variable domain is DVKVTQSSRYLVKRTGEKVFLECVQDMDHENMFWYRQDPGLGLRLIYFSYDVKMKEKGDIPEGYSVSREKKERFSLILESASTNQTSMYLCASRRPEGREQFFGPGTRLTVL.

This clone has more than one count but fewer than ten. This rearrangement joins TRBV5-1 to TRBJ1-2; D is unclear. The V end was cut by 0 bases, the J end by 3 bases, with 15 bases between. This CDR3 contains 16 residues. In germline, CDR1 is SGHRS, CDR2 YFSETQ. For the CDR3, the DNA is TGCGCCAGCAGCTTGGATTTTGGGAGGTTGGACTATGGCTACACCTTC. This gives the protein CASSLDFGRLDYGYTF.

This chain joins TRBV18 and TRBJ1-5; D possibly corresponds to TRBD1 (5 bases). V lost 4 bases and J 1 base, leaving 5 bases between the germline ends. The CDR3 loop spans 13 amino acids. CDR1 is KGHSH, CDR2 LQKENI, per germline. The CDR3 DNA is TGTGCCAGCTCACGACAGAGCAATCAGCCCCAGCATTTT. Translation gives CASSRQSNQPQHF.

The chain combines TRBV21-1 with TRBJ2-7; the table assigns TRBD2, which was not confirmed against the DNA. TRBV21-1 is flagged as a pseudogene. CDR3 length: 14 amino acids. This CDR3 reads CASSPAVNPYEQYF. The CDR3 DNA is TGTGCCAGCAGCCCCGCGGTAAATCCCTACGAGCAGTACTTC.

In this sample, this clone turned up a few times. V usage is TRBV11-2 and J usage is TRBJ2-7; TRBD1 is a possible D gene (5 bases). Germline V CDR1 and CDR2: SGHAT, FQNNGV. This CDR3 contains 16 residues. With 5 bases removed from V and 2 bases from J, the gap between germline ends came to 19 bases. The CDR3 here is CASSPLARLGPYEQYF. The CDR3, as DNA: TGTGCCAGCAGCCCCTTAGCACGCCTGGGGCCCTACGAGCAGTACTTC.

The chain is built from TRBV6-1 and TRBJ1-5; D is uncertain. Germline CDR1 is MNHNS and CDR2 is SASEGT. The length of the CDR3 is 13 residues. The V and J ends lost 2 bases and 2 bases respectively, with 4 bases between them. CDR3 region: CASSERGNQPQHF. In nucleotides, the CDR3 is TGTGCCAGCAGTGAACGGGGCAATCAGCCCCAGCATTTT.

The V call is TRBV10-1, the J call TRBJ1-4; D unclear. CDR3 length: 12 residues. V lost 7 bases and J 4 bases, leaving 7 bases between the germline ends. The germline V gene encodes CDR1 WNHNN and CDR2 SYGVQD (reference sequence). The CDR3 loop reads CASTLSNEKLFF. CDR3 nucleotides: TGCGCCAGCACCTTGAGTAATGAAAAACTGTTTTTT.

The chain recombines TRBV4-1 with TRBJ1-6; D gene unclear. The CDR3 length is 16 residues. From germline, CDR1 is MGHRA and CDR2 YSYEKL. Trimming left V 0 bases short and J 0 bases short, with 6 bases between. For the CDR3, the DNA is TGCGCCAGCAGCCAAGATCGGAGCTCCTATAATTCACCCCTCCACTTT. Protein sequence: CASSQDRSSYNSPLHF.

This rearrangement joins TRBV6-5 to TRBJ2-7, with D unresolved. Germline assignment: CDR1 MNHEY and CDR2 SVGAGI. V lost 0 bases and J 0 bases, leaving 12 bases between the germline ends. The CDR3 runs to 16 residues. CDR3 residues: CASSYSKLLSSYEQYF. The CDR3 bases are TGTGCCAGCAGTTACTCGAAACTGCTGAGCTCCTACGAGCAGTACTTC.

This chain links TRBV11-2 with TRBJ2-7, with D perhaps matching TRBD1 or TRBD2 (6 bases each). Germline V lookup: CDR1 SGHAT, CDR2 FQNNGV. The CDR3 is 13 amino acids. V was cut by 7 bases and J by 5 bases, with 15 bases left in between. The CDR3 reads CASTRGTTNEQYF. For the CDR3, the DNA is TGTGCCAGCACCCGCGGGACAACCAACGAGCAGTACTTC.

This clone has just a few counts. This chain links TRBV5-1 with TRBJ1-1; possible D gene TRBD1, 5 bases. The CDR3 length is 15 residues. CDR1 and CDR2 from the germline V gene are SGHRS and YFSETQ. V lost 3 bases, J lost 0 bases, and 12 bases lay in between. CDR3 nucleotides: TGCGCCAGCAGCTCGACAGCGATGATGAACACTGAAGCTTTCTTT. It translates to CASSSTAMMNTEAFF. The full variable domain, with the rest looked up from reference TRBV5-1 and TRBJ1-1, is KAGVTQTPRYLIKTRGQQVTLSCSPISGHRSVSWYQQTPGQGLQFLFEYFSETQRNKGNFPGRFSGRQFSNSRSEMNVSTLELGDSALYLCASSSTAMMNTEAFFGQGTRLTVV.

The rearrangement uses TRBV5-1 and TRBJ2-3; TRBD2 matches 12 bases. This CDR3 has 15 residues. V shed 2 bases and J 3 bases; nucleotides not matched to a gene: 1. Germline values: CDR1 SGHRS, CDR2 YFSETQ. The CDR3 reads CASSFGTSGTDTQYF. The CDR3 coding sequence is TGCGCCAGCAGCTTCGGGACTAGCGGGACAGATACGCAGTATTTT.

The chain is built from TRBV7-6 and TRBJ2-2, with TRBD1 matching over 12 bases. Per the germline V gene, CDR1 is SGHVS and CDR2 is FNYEAQ. This CDR3 spans 15 amino acids. After removal of 5 bases from V and 6 bases from J, the junction contained 4 bases not matched to a gene. CDR3 in amino acids: CASSTGTGGPGELFF. CDR3 nucleotide sequence: TGTGCCAGCAGCACCGGGACAGGGGGCCCCGGGGAGCTGTTTTTT. The full variable domain, completed using reference TRBV7-6 and TRBJ2-2, is GAGVSQSPRYKVTKRGQDVALRCDPISGHVSLYWYRQALGQGPEFLTYFNYEAQQDKSGLPNDRFSAERPEGSISTLTIQRTEQRDSAMYRCASSTGTGGPGELFFGEGSRLTVL.